These 20 T cell receptor beta chains were sequenced from one sample in a study of T cell repertoires in cytomegalovirus infection. These receptors' targets are unknown. TCRdb processed the reads anew with MiXCR; each CDR3 protein has one entry. The sample lists about 68,000 distinct CDR3 sequences; 20% to 25% were seen once. The specimen sequenced was PBMCs, sequenced either directly or after in vitro stimulation (not recorded which). All receptors derive from a human donor in good health (CMV status not recorded). Some clones in this sample may be carry-over from other donors' samples.

V is TRBV7-2 and J is TRBJ2-1, with D tentatively TRBD2 (6 bases). V was shortened by 5 bases and J by 8 bases, with 7 bases between the two germline ends. CDR1 is SGHTA and CDR2 is FQGNSA in the germline V gene. This CDR3 spans 11 amino acids. The CDR3 spells CASSRDYEQFF. The CDR3 DNA reads as TGTGCCAGCAGCCGGGACTATGAGCAGTTCTTC.

This clonotype was counted between two and nine times. The chain joins TRBV24-1 to TRBJ1-1; no firm D call. Germline values: CDR1 KGHDR, CDR2 SFDVKD. This CDR3 comprises 13 residues. The V end lost 2 bases, the J end lost 1 base, and 4 bases lay between the germline ends. The CDR3 DNA reads as TGTGCCACCAGTGATTGGGAGAACACTGAAGCTTTCTTT. Its translation: CATSDWENTEAFF.

The chain employs TRBV7-8 and TRBJ2-2; D gene unclear. Germline lookup yields CDR1 SGHVS and CDR2 FQNEAQ. CDR3 length equals 13 residues. Trimming removed 3 bases from V and 2 bases from J, with 4 bases in between. The CDR3 loop reads CASSFSNTGELFF. The CDR3 nucleotides read TGTGCCAGCAGCTTTTCCAACACCGGGGAGCTGTTTTTT.

This clonotype was detected a few times. The DNA for the CDR3 is TGTGCGACCGGGACACCTACCCAAGAGACCCAGTACTTC. Protein: CATGTPTQETQYF. This chain joins TRBV7-7 and TRBJ2-5; weak D call: TRBD1 (6 bases). Germline CDR1 SSHAT, CDR2 FNYEAQ (reference sequence). The CDR3 has 13 amino acids.

This clonotype was counted only a few times. This rearrangement joins TRBV6-1 to TRBJ2-1; TRBD1 might be the D (5 bases). Looked up from germline, CDR1 is MNHNS and CDR2 is SASEGT. V was cut by 6 bases and J by 10 bases, with 13 bases left in between. The CDR3 covers 12 residues. The CDR3 spells CASRSRGGEQFF. The DNA of the CDR3 is TGTGCCAGCAGGTCAAGGGGCGGCGAGCAGTTCTTC.

The gene calls are TRBV6-2 or TRBV6-3 and TRBJ2-1; either TRBD1 or TRBD2 may fit D (5 bases each). The germline CDR1 and CDR2 sequences are MNHEY and SVGEGT. V lost 6 bases to trimming and J lost 0 bases, with 15 bases between them. The CDR3 runs 16 residues. The CDR3 nucleotides are TGTGCCAGCAGGGGGACGGGAAAAAACTCCTACAATGAGCAGTTCTTC. Protein: CASRGTGKNSYNEQFF.

This clonotype was counted only a few times. The chain couples TRBV7-8 to TRBJ1-1, with D unresolved. The germline gives CDR1 SGHVS, CDR2 FQNEAQ. This CDR3 has 11 amino acids. V shed 5 bases and J shed 8 bases, with 9 bases lying between them. The CDR3: CASSNGREAFF. CDR3 nucleotides: TGTGCCAGCAGCAACGGAAGGGAAGCTTTCTTT.

J is TRBJ2-7 and V is TRBV20-1, with D uncertain. V lost 3 bases and J lost 0, with 9 bases in between. The germline V gene encodes CDR1 DFQATT and CDR2 SNEGSKA (reference sequence). This CDR3 comprises 13 residues. For the CDR3, the DNA is TGCAGTGCTAGGAGGCCCTACTCCTACGAGCAGTACGTC. Its translation is CSARRPYSYEQYV.

This rearrangement joins TRBV9 to TRBJ1-4; tentative D call: TRBD1 (6 bases). Germline V gene lookup returns CDR1 SGDLS and CDR2 YYNGEE. This CDR3 contains 15 residues. Trimming pared 4 bases from V and 5 bases from J, leaving 15 bases between. The CDR3: CASSPRLGGNEKLFF. CDR3 bases: TGTGCCAGCAGCCCTCGCTTAGGGGGGAATGAAAAACTGTTTTTT.

This chain joins TRBV13 and TRBJ2-1; 12 nucleotides agree with TRBD2. The CDR3 runs 14 residues. V lost 0 bases, J lost 12 bases, and 3 bases stayed unmatched. Germline V lookup: CDR1 PRHDT, CDR2 FYEKMQ (reference sequence). The CDR3, as DNA: TGTGCCAGCAGCTTAGGACTAGCGGGAGGTACGCAGTTCTTC. This codes for CASSLGLAGGTQFF.

Note on this clonotype: At one end, the junction sequence differs from germline, possibly due to a read error. V and J are TRBV19 and TRBJ1-6; a weak D match, TRBD1 (6 bases). The germline gives CDR1 LNHDA, CDR2 SQIVND (reference sequence). CDR3 size: 13 residues. This CDR3 is CASSITRDTKTEF. Written as DNA, the CDR3 is TGTGCCAGTAGTATTACGCGGGACACCAAAACCGAATTT.

The rearrangement uses TRBV6-6 and TRBJ2-7; 8 bases map to TRBD2. CDR1 MNHNY and CDR2 SVGAGI come from the germline V gene (reference sequence). The junction had 3 bases not matched to a gene; V was cut back by 8 bases and J by 0 bases. The CDR3 contains 13 residues. CDR3 nucleotide sequence: TGTGCCAGCCGGCGGGGGGTCTCCTACGAGCAGTACGTC. This translates into CASRRGVSYEQYV.

There are many counts of this clonotype. J is TRBJ2-5 and V is TRBV2; 7 nucleotides align to TRBD2. CDR1 is SNHLY, CDR2 FYNNEI, per germline. The V gene end was trimmed by 6 bases and the J gene end by 2 bases; junction bases not matched to a gene: 12. The CDR3 totals 16 residues. In DNA form, the CDR3 reads TGTGCCAGCAGAGACCCACCGGGACTACCACAAGAGACCCAGTACTTC. Its translation: CASRDPPGLPQETQYF.

Ten or more counts support this clonotype. This chain joins TRBV7-2 and TRBJ2-5, with D perhaps matching TRBD1 (6 bases). Germline assignment: CDR1 SGHTA and CDR2 FQGNSA. The CDR3 contains 15 residues. Trimming left V 1 base short and J 5 bases short, with 14 bases between. The CDR3 region has the DNA TGTGCCAGCAGCTTAGTTACAGGGCTGAGGGAGACCCAGTACTTC. Its translation is CASSLVTGLRETQYF.

This clonotype was detected only a few times. The chain carries TRBV18 and TRBJ2-2, with 9 bases aligning to TRBD2. V lost 2 bases to trimming and J lost 0 bases; unmatched junction nucleotides: 4. The CDR3 is 17 residues long. CDR1 is KGHSH and CDR2 is LQKENI in the germline V gene. CDR3 amino acids: CASSPKAGGTNTGELFF. CDR3 bases: TGTGCCAGCTCACCAAAAGCGGGAGGAACGAACACCGGGGAGCTGTTTTTT. The entire variable domain, with the rest obtained from reference TRBV18 and TRBJ2-2, is as follows: NAGVMQNPRHLVRRRGQEARLRCSPMKGHSHVYWYRQLPEEGLKFMVYLQKENIIDESGMPKERFSAEFPKEGPSILRIQQVVRGDSAAYFCASSPKAGGTNTGELFFGEGSRLTVL.

This clonotype was seen many times. The chain's CDR3 is CASSSTQVIQETQYF. DNA of the CDR3: TGTGCCAGCAGCTCGACACAAGTCATCCAAGAGACCCAGTACTTC. The rearrangement joins TRBV7-9 to TRBJ2-5; D is uncertain. This CDR3 comprises 15 residues. Per the germline V gene, CDR1 is SEHNR and CDR2 is FQNEAQ (reference sequence). The V and J ends lost 4 bases and 1 base respectively, with 13 bases between them.

The V gene is TRBV20-1, the J gene TRBJ1-2; D is perhaps TRBD1 (5 bases). The CDR3 extends over 14 amino acids. CDR1 is DFQATT and CDR2 is SNEGSKA in the germline V gene (reference sequence). V gave up 2 bases and J gave up 8 bases, with 18 bases separating them. The CDR3 spells CSARPTGLIKGYTF. The CDR3 DNA reads as TGCAGTGCTAGACCCACGGGACTAATCAAGGGCTACACCTTC.

The J gene is TRBJ2-1, the V gene TRBV12-3 or TRBV12-4, with a tentative D call TRBD2 (6 bases). Trimming left V 4 bases short and J 1 base short, with 11 bases between. The CDR3 has 15 residues. CDR3 in amino acids: CASSYYAGSYNEQFF. For the CDR3, the DNA is TGTGCCAGCAGTTATTACGCGGGGTCCTACAATGAGCAGTTCTTC.

This clonotype was observed a handful of times. V and J are TRBV12-3 or TRBV12-4 and TRBJ1-5; D uncertain. This CDR3 has 12 amino acids. Trimming took off 5 bases at V and 6 bases at J, with 8 bases between the two ends. In DNA form, the CDR3 reads TGTGCCAGCAGTCCCCTCGGTCAGCCCCAGCATTTT. Translated: CASSPLGQPQHF.

This clonotype was observed a few times. The J gene is TRBJ1-1, the V gene TRBV4-3, with D possibly matching TRBD1 (5 bases). CDR3 length equals 14 residues. Trimming took 0 bases from V and 11 from J, leaving 16 bases between them. The V gene's germline CDR1 is LGHNA and CDR2 YSLEER. In DNA form, the CDR3 reads TGCGCCAGCAGCCAAGAGAGTTCACGGGACGGGGCTTTCTTT. Amino acid sequence: CASSQESSRDGAFF.